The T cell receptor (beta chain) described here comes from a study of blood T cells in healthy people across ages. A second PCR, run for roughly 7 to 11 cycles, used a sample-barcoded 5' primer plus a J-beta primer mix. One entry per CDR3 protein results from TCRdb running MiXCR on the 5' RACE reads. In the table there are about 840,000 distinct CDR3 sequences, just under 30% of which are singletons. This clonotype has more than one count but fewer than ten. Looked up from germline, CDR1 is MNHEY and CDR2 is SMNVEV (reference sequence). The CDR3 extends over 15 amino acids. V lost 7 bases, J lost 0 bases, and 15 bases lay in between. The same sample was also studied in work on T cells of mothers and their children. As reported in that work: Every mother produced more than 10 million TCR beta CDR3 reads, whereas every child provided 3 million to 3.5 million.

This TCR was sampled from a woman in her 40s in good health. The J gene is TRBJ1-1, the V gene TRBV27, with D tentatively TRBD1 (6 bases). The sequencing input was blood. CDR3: CASNSPGHLNTEAFF. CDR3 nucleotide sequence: TGTGCCAGCAACTCGCCGGGACACCTGAACACTGAAGCTTTCTTT.